The next 29 T cell receptor beta chains were all read from a single sample in a study of T cell responses to AZD1222 COVID-19 vaccine. Sequenced by immunoSEQ multiplex PCR; TCRdb stores in-frame clones only, minus some. The table has over 150,000 clones, roughly nine tenths seen once. The source material was peripheral blood, sampled on day 0 of AZD1222 vaccination. The receptors here all came from an adult in good health.

This clone turned up a few times. The genes are TRBV27 and TRBJ1-2; weak D call: TRBD1 (6 bases). The length of the CDR3 is 13 residues. The germline CDR1 and CDR2 sequences are MNHEY and SMNVEV (reference sequence). V was shortened by 3 bases and J by 6 bases, with 11 bases between the two germline ends. The CDR3 coding sequence is TGTGCCAGCAGTTTTAGGGGGGGCGATGGCTACACCTTC. Translating it yields CASSFRGGDGYTF.

CDR3: CASSIFGSPDTDTQYF. The CDR3 DNA follows: TGTGCCAGTAGTATTTTCGGCAGTCCCGACACAGATACGCAGTATTTT. The rearrangement joins TRBV19 to TRBJ2-3; no definite D call. CDR1 and CDR2 (germline): LNHDA, SQIVND (reference sequence). The ends were cut back, 3 bases at V and 2 bases at J, with 15 bases in the middle. This CDR3 has 16 residues.

This clone was counted once. The V and J genes are TRBV6-1 and TRBJ1-1, with D possibly matching TRBD1 (5 bases). The CDR3 has 16 amino acids. CDR1 MNHNS and CDR2 SASEGT come from the germline V gene. Trimming stripped 2 bases from V and 5 bases from J, with 18 bases between. CDR3 bases: TGTGCCAGCAGTGAATCTCTTGGCAGGGTCCGGACTGAAGCTTTCTTT. It encodes CASSESLGRVRTEAFF.

The chain employs TRBV29-1 and TRBJ1-1; D is ambiguous. Trimming stripped 8 bases from V and 1 base from J, with 5 bases between. Per the germline V gene, CDR1 is SQVTM and CDR2 is ANQGSEA. The CDR3 extends over 10 amino acids. CDR3 protein: CSTQNTEAFF. CDR3 bases: TGCAGCACTCAGAACACTGAAGCTTTCTTT.

The CDR3 sequence is CASSSPVGTGRETQYF. The CDR3 DNA is TGTGCCAGCAGCTCCCCAGTGGGGACAGGGCGGGAGACCCAGTACTTC. The chain couples TRBV7-9 to TRBJ2-5; 9 bases are a match to TRBD1. In germline, CDR1 is SEHNR, CDR2 FQNEAQ (reference sequence). This CDR3 is 16 amino acids long. The J segment lost 5 bases and the V segment lost 4 bases, leaving 11 bases of the junction unmatched.

This rearrangement joins TRBV27 to TRBJ1-2; 7 bases agree with TRBD1. The ends lost 4 bases at V and 2 bases at J; junction bases unmatched: 4. Germline lookup yields CDR1 MNHEY and CDR2 SMNVEV (reference sequence). CDR3 length equals 14 residues. Here the CDR3 reads CASSYGRGNYGYTF. DNA of the CDR3: TGTGCCAGCAGTTACGGCAGGGGGAACTATGGCTACACCTTC.

This chain links TRBV5-1 with TRBJ1-4; D is unclear. Germline loops: CDR1 SGHRS, CDR2 YFSETQ. CDR3 length equals 12 residues. V was pared by 5 bases and J by 4 bases, with 6 bases between. CDR3 in amino acids: CASRLSNEKLFF. CDR3 nucleotide sequence: TGCGCCAGCAGACTCAGTAATGAAAAACTGTTTTTT.

The chain has TRBV11-3 and TRBJ1-1, with TRBD1 as a possible D gene (6 bases). CDR1 is SGHNT and CDR2 is YENEEA in the germline V gene. Deletions cut 2 bases from V and 5 bases from J, with 12 bases between. This CDR3 region has 14 residues. DNA of the CDR3: TGTGCCAGCAGCTTAAGGGGTCAGGGGACTGAAGCTTTCTTT. Translation: CASSLRGQGTEAFF.

This clone was seen only once. In DNA, the CDR3 is TGTGCCAGCACCCAGGGAATGAACACTGAAGCTTTCTTT. Its translation: CASTQGMNTEAFF. The chain carries TRBV6-5 and TRBJ1-1; D perhaps matches TRBD1 (5 bases). This CDR3 has 13 amino acids. CDR1 and CDR2 from the germline V gene are MNHEY and SVGAGI. The V end was cut by 7 bases, the J end by 0 bases, with 9 bases between.

In its sample, this clone was seen once. Other DNA sequences from this sample encode an identical CDR3 as well. The rearrangement joins TRBV11-3 to TRBJ2-7; 8 bases match TRBD2. Losses at the gene ends were 3 bases for V and 0 bases for J; bases not matched to a gene: 10. Germline assignment: CDR1 SGHNT and CDR2 YENEEA. CDR3 length: 17 amino acids. This CDR3 reads CASSFFLSSGSSYEQYF. CDR3 nucleotides: TGTGCCAGCAGCTTTTTTTTGTCGAGCGGGAGCTCCTACGAGCAGTACTTC.

The chain uses TRBV7-9 and TRBJ1-3; 7 bases map to TRBD1. Germline V gives CDR1 SEHNR, CDR2 FQNEAQ (reference sequence). The CDR3 runs 15 residues. The J segment lost 0 bases and the V segment lost 5 bases, leaving 4 bases of the junction unmatched. CDR3 in amino acids: CASSLRGSSGNTIYF. The DNA for the CDR3 is TGTGCCAGCAGCCTCAGGGGGAGCTCTGGAAACACCATATATTTT.

In DNA form, the CDR3 reads TGTGCCAGTACCATCTCACTCGGGACAGCGGACGTCTATGGCTACACCTTC. Its protein product is CASTISLGTADVYGYTF. The chain carries TRBV19 and TRBJ1-2, with 7 bases matching TRBD1. V lost 7 bases, J lost 4 bases, and 18 bases stayed unmatched. CDR1 LNHDA and CDR2 SQIVND come from the germline V gene (reference sequence). The CDR3 runs 17 residues.

The chain combines TRBV25-1 with TRBJ1-2; unclear D gene. The V end was cut by 2 bases, the J end by 4 bases, with 14 bases between. Per the germline V gene, CDR1 is MGHDK and CDR2 is SYGVNS. The CDR3 is 15 residues long. The CDR3 nucleotides read TGTGCCAGCAGTGAAAACGGGCGCCACGCCTATGGCTACACCTTC. Protein: CASSENGRHAYGYTF.

J is TRBJ2-1 and V is TRBV7-6, with 11 bases matching TRBD1. This CDR3 comprises 16 residues. J was trimmed by 6 bases and V by 2 bases; bases with no gene match: 6. Germline CDR1 reads SGHVS; CDR2 reads FNYEAQ. The CDR3 loop is CASSLLGGTGGNEQFF. The CDR3 coding sequence is TGTGCCAGCAGCTTACTGGGGGGGACAGGGGGCAATGAGCAGTTCTTC.

This clone has only a few counts. The CDR3 DNA reads as TGTGCCAGCAGTGGGACTACAGGGACCAATCAGCCCCAGCATTTT. Amino acids: CASSGTTGTNQPQHF. V gene TRBV2 combines with J gene TRBJ1-5; D might be TRBD1 (6 bases). The CDR3 is 15 amino acids. Germline V gene sequence: CDR1 SNHLY, CDR2 FYNNEI. V lost 4 bases and J 3 bases, leaving 13 bases between the germline ends. Drawing the rest from reference TRBV2 and TRBJ1-5, the complete variable domain is EPEVTQTPSHQVTQMGQEVILRCVPISNHLYFYWYRQILGQKVEFLVSFYNNEISEKSEIFDDQFSVERPDGSNFTLKIRSTKLEDSAMYFCASSGTTGTNQPQHFGDGTRLSIL.

The chain is built from TRBV29-1 and TRBJ2-6, with TRBD1 as a possible D gene (5 bases). Germline V gene data show CDR1 as SQVTM and CDR2 as ANQGSEA. V shed 5 bases and J shed 2 bases, with 16 bases lying between them. The CDR3 is 16 residues long. The chain's CDR3 is CSVSDRARAGANVLTF. CDR3 coding DNA: TGCAGCGTTAGCGACAGAGCCCGAGCTGGGGCCAACGTCCTGACTTTC.

This chain joins TRBV4-1 and TRBJ2-3; D unclear. CDR1 and CDR2 (germline): MGHRA, YSYEKL. This CDR3 has 12 amino acids. The CDR3 loop is CAAGPATDTQYF. In nucleotides, the CDR3 is TGCGCTGCCGGGCCCGCCACAGATACGCAGTATTTT.

V gene TRBV3-1 (or the pseudogene TRBV3-2) combines with J gene TRBJ2-7, with D maybe TRBD2 (5 bases). Per the germline V gene, CDR1 is LGHDT and CDR2 is YNNKEL (reference sequence). The CDR3 consists of 12 residues. The ends were cut back, 4 bases at V and 3 bases at J, with 7 bases in the middle. The CDR3 nucleotides are TGTGCCAGCAGCCCGGACTTCTACGAGCAGTACTTC. This sequence encodes CASSPDFYEQYF.

The V and J genes are TRBV5-6 and TRBJ1-3, with 7 bases identical to TRBD1. Germline V gene data show CDR1 as SGHDT and CDR2 as YYEEEE. J lost 3 bases, V lost 4 bases, and 7 bases had no gene match. CDR3 length: 15 amino acids. As DNA, the CDR3 is TGTGCCAGCAGCCCCCCGGCAGGGGGTGGAAACACCATATATTTT. Translation gives CASSPPAGGGNTIYF.

The V and J genes are TRBV5-4 and TRBJ1-5; a weak D match, TRBD1 (5 bases). V was trimmed by 2 bases and J by 6 bases, leaving 12 bases between them. Germline V gene sequence: CDR1 SGHNT, CDR2 YYREEE (reference sequence). The CDR3 consists of 14 residues. CDR3 sequence reads: CASSFFGGGQPQHF. DNA for the CDR3: TGTGCCAGCAGCTTTTTCGGGGGGGGTCAGCCCCAGCATTTT.

The chain combines TRBV27 with TRBJ2-1, with 12 bases matching TRBD2. V was pared by 6 bases and J by 8 bases, with 5 bases of the junction left unmatched. Germline loops: CDR1 MNHEY, CDR2 SMNVEV (reference sequence). CDR3 size: 14 residues. The CDR3 DNA follows: TGTGCCAGCAGGACTAGCGGGAGTAGGGATGAGCAGTTCTTC. Protein product: CASRTSGSRDEQFF.

This clone has only a few counts. The chain couples TRBV29-1 to TRBJ1-5; D might be TRBD1 (5 bases). The CDR3 is 13 amino acids. The germline V gene has CDR1 SQVTM and CDR2 ANQGSEA. V was cut by 3 bases and J by 3 bases, with 9 bases left in between. In DNA, the CDR3 is TGCAGCGTTGACCAGGGTCCCAATCAGCCCCAGCATTTT. Its protein product is CSVDQGPNQPQHF.

The V and J genes are TRBV20-1 and TRBJ2-7; D is possibly TRBD1 (6 bases). From germline, CDR1 is DFQATT and CDR2 SNEGSKA (reference sequence). CDR3 length equals 11 residues. V shed 6 bases and J shed 1 base, with 7 bases lying between them. The CDR3 region is CSADSSYEQYF. CDR3 nucleotides: TGCAGTGCGGACAGTTCCTACGAGCAGTACTTC.

V usage is TRBV7-6 and J usage is TRBJ2-5, with TRBD2 as a possible D gene (5 bases). CDR3 length: 13 residues. Trimming pared 5 bases from V and 5 bases from J, leaving 12 bases between. Germline assignment: CDR1 SGHVS and CDR2 FNYEAQ. CDR3 protein: CASSPPPGETQYF. CDR3 coding DNA: TGTGCCAGCAGCCCCCCACCGGGGGAGACCCAGTACTTC.

This chain uses TRBV5-6 with TRBJ2-2; D gene unclear. Deletions cut 0 bases from V and 3 bases from J, with 15 bases between. Germline assignment: CDR1 SGHDT and CDR2 YYEEEE. The CDR3 is 17 residues long. This CDR3 reads CASSLVGLRPHTGELFF. The CDR3 DNA reads TGTGCCAGCAGCTTGGTGGGCTTGAGACCCCACACCGGGGAGCTGTTTTTT.

The rearrangement joins TRBV9 to TRBJ1-1; weak D call: TRBD1 (6 bases). V shed 3 bases and J shed 3 bases, with 12 bases lying between them. The CDR3 is 14 amino acids. Germline-derived CDR1 and CDR2 are SGDLS and YYNGEE. The CDR3 reads CASSGGREDTEAFF. In DNA form, the CDR3 reads TGTGCCAGCAGCGGGGGGCGCGAAGACACTGAAGCTTTCTTT.

This chain uses TRBV6-5 with TRBJ1-2, with TRBD1 matching over 7 bases. CDR3 length equals 15 residues. Germline CDR1 is MNHEY and CDR2 is SVGAGI. V lost 6 bases to trimming and J lost 8 bases; unmatched junction nucleotides: 15. Written as DNA, the CDR3 is TGTGCCAGCAGCCCCCCGGGACAGCTCGAAAAAGGCTACACCTTC. As protein: CASSPPGQLEKGYTF.

The J gene is TRBJ2-7, the V gene TRBV2, with a possible D match to TRBD2 (6 bases). The V end lost 7 bases, the J end lost 7 bases, and 14 bases lay between the germline ends. The germline gives CDR1 SNHLY, CDR2 FYNNEI. CDR3 length: 12 residues. The CDR3 DNA reads as TGTGCCAGCACAACCCGGGCGGGGGAGCAGTACTTC. Amino acid sequence: CASTTRAGEQYF.

The chain uses TRBV5-1 and TRBJ1-3; tentative D call: TRBD1 (5 bases). The V end lost 3 bases, the J end lost 4 bases, and 8 bases lay between the germline ends. CDR3 length: 13 residues. Germline V gene data show CDR1 as SGHRS and CDR2 as YFSETQ. This CDR3 reads CASSSQGGNTIYF. CDR3 sequence (DNA): TGCGCCAGCAGCTCTCAGGGAGGAAACACCATATATTTT.